These T cell receptor beta chains were read from a single sample in a study of cytomegalovirus exposure and HLA in healthy donors. Clones were read by immunoSEQ multiplex PCR, and TCRdb kept only the in-frame ones, dropping some. The table records roughly 120,000 clones, about 78% of them present only once. The sample comprised PBMCs. These receptors came from a woman younger than 45 in good health and CMV-seropositive. The CDR3 runs from the conserved cysteine through the conserved F or W. D genes are given only for firm matches. Clone size, where shown, is once, few, many, or a class for clones that have expanded.

.	TRBV13	TRBJ1-1	few	CASSLELGAFF	TGTGCCAGCAGCTTAGAACTAGGAGCTTTCTTT
TRBD1	TRBV5-6	TRBJ2-7	.	CASSFTQGADEQYF	TGTGCCAGCAGCTTTACACAGGGGGCGGATGAGCAGTACTTC
.	TRBV27	TRBJ2-1	once	CASRRTFAQSSYNEQFF	TGTGCCAGCCGCCGAACTTTTGCCCAAAGCTCCTACAATGAGCAGTTCTTC
.	TRBV6-1	TRBJ2-7	.	CATSGERPNYEQYF	TGTGCCACCTCAGGGGAACGCCCCAACTACGAGCAGTACTTC
.	TRBV14	TRBJ1-2	.	CASSPTGSNYGYTF	TGTGCCAGCAGCCCAACAGGGTCTAACTATGGCTACACCTTC
.	TRBV9	TRBJ1-1	few	CASSPPLTGQIAFF	TGTGCCAGCAGCCCCCCACTAACTGGACAGATTGCTTTCTTT
.	TRBV2	TRBJ1-6	.	CASSEDSSYNSPLHF	TGTGCCAGCAGTGAGGACAGCTCCTATAATTCACCCCTCCACTTT
TRBD1	TRBV2	TRBJ1-2	few	CASRGTGGVYGYTF	TGTGCCAGCAGGGGGACAGGGGGCGTCTATGGCTACACCTTC
.	TRBV5-4	TRBJ1-1	.	CASSTENTEAFF	TGTGCCAGCAGCACTGAGAACACTGAAGCTTTCTTT
.	TRBV7-3	TRBJ2-4	.	CASSLSAGVGKNIQYF	TGTGCCAGCAGCTTAAGTGCCGGGGTCGGCAAAAACATTCAGTACTTC
TRBD1	TRBV19	TRBJ1-1	.	CASSMTGGATEAFF	TGTGCCAGTAGTATGACAGGGGGGGCCACTGAAGCTTTCTTT
.	TRBV19	TRBJ1-2	.	CASSMKGVFYGYTF	TGTGCCAGTAGCATGAAGGGGGTCTTTTATGGCTACACCTTC
.	TRBV5-1	TRBJ2-1	.	CASSRGPTYNEQFF	TGCGCCAGCAGTAGGGGCCCTACCTACAATGAGCAGTTCTTC
.	TRBV7-2	TRBJ1-6	.	CASSSQGSSPLHF	TGTGCCAGCAGCTCACAGGGTTCATCACCCCTCCACTTT
TRBD1	TRBV7-9	TRBJ1-1	.	CASSSYRGGNTEAFF	TGTGCCAGCAGCTCATACAGGGGAGGGAACACTGAAGCTTTCTTT
TRBD1	TRBV6-6	TRBJ1-2	.	CASSPTGPYGYTF	TGTGCCAGCAGTCCGACAGGGCCCTATGGCTACACCTTC
TRBD2	TRBV7-6	TRBJ2-1	.	CASSSHSGRKTYNEQFF	TGTGCCAGCAGCTCCCATAGCGGGAGGAAGACCTACAATGAGCAGTTCTTC